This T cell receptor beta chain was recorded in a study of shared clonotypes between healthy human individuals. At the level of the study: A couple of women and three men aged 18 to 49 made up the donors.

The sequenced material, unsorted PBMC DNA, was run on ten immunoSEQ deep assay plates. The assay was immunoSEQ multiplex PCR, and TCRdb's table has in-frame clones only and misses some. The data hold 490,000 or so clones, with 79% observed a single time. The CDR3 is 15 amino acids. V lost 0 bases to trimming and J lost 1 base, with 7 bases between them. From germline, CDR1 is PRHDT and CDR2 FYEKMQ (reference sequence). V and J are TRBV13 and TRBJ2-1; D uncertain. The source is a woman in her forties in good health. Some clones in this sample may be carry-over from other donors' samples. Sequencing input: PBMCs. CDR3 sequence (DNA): TGTGCCAGCAGCTTAGGGCTCCTTTCCTACAATGAGCAGTTCTTC. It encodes CASSLGLLSYNEQFF.